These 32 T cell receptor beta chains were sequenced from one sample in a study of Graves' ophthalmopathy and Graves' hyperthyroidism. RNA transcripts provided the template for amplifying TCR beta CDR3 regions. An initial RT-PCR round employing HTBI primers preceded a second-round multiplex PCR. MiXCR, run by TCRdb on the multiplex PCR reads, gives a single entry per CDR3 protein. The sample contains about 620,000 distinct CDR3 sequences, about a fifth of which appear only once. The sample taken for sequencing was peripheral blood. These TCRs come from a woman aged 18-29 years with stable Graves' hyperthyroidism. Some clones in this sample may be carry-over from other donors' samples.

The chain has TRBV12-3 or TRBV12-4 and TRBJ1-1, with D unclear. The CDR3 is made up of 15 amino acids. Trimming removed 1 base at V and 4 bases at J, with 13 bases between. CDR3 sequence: CASSLVSGHRTEAFF. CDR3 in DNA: TGTGCCAGCAGTTTAGTGAGTGGTCATCGCACTGAAGCTTTCTTT.

The DNA for the CDR3 is TGCAGCGTTGAACCCCAGGGGGCTTTGGGAAAGACCCAGTACTTC. It encodes CSVEPQGALGKTQYF. The chain couples TRBV29-1 to TRBJ2-5; 8 positions match TRBD1. Germline CDR1 and CDR2: SQVTM and ANQGSEA. The CDR3 contains 15 residues. V lost 2 bases to trimming and J lost 6 bases; unmatched junction nucleotides: 11.

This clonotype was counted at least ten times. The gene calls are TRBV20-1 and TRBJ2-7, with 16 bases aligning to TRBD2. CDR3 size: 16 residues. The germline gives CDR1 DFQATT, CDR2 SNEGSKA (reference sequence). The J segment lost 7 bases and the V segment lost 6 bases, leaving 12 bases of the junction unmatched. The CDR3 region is CSAGTSGGGFLREQYF. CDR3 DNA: TGCAGTGCAGGGACTAGCGGGGGGGGATTCTTACGGGAGCAGTACTTC.

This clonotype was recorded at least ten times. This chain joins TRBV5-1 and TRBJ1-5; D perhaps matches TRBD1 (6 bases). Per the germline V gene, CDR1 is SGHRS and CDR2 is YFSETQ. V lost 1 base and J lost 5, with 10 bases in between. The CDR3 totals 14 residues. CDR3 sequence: CASSLTGSDQPQHF. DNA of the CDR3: TGCGCCAGCAGCTTGACAGGGAGTGATCAGCCCCAGCATTTT.

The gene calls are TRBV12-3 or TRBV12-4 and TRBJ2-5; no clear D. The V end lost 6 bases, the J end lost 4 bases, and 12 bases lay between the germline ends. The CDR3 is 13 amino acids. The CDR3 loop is CASRRDSTETQYF. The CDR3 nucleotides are TGTGCCAGCAGAAGGGATAGCACAGAGACCCAGTACTTC.

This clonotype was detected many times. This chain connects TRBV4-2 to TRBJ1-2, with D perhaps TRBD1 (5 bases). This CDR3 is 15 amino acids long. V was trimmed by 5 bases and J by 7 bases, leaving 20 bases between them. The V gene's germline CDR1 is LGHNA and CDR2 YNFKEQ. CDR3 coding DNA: TGTGCCAGCAGCTCTCGGGACCTAGGGGCTGCTGGCTACACCTTC. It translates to CASSSRDLGAAGYTF.

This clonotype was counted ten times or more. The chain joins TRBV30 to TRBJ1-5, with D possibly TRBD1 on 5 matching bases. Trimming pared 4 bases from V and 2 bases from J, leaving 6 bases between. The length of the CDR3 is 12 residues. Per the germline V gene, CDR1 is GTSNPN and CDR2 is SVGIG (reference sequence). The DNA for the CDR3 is TGTGCCTGGAAACAGGGCAATCAGCCCCAGCATTTT. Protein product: CAWKQGNQPQHF.

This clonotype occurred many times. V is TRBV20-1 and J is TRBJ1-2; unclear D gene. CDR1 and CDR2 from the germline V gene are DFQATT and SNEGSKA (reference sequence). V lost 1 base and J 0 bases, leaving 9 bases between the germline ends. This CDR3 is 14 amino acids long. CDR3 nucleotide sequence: TGCAGTGCTAGAGTAGGAGGCACTAACTATGGCTACACCTTC. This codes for CSARVGGTNYGYTF.

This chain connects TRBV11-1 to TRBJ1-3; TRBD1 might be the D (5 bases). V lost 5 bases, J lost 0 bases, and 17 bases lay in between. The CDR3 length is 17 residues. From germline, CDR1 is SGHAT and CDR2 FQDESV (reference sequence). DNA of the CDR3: TGTGCCAGCAGCCTAAGACAGACGGCGAGCTCTGGAAACACCATATATTTT. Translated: CASSLRQTASSGNTIYF.

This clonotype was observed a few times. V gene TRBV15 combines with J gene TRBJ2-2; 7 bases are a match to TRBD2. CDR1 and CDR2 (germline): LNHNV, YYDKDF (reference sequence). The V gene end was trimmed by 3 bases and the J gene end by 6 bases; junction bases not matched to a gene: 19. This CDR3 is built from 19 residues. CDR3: CATSSARWEGMRIAGELFF. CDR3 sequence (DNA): TGTGCCACCAGCAGTGCTAGATGGGAGGGCATGAGGATTGCCGGGGAGCTGTTTTTT.

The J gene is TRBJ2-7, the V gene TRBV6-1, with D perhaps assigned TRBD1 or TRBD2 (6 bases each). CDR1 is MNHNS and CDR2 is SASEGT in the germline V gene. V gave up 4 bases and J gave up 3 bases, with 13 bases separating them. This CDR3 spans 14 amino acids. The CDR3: CASSVHGGLYEQYF. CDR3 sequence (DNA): TGTGCCAGCAGTGTTCACGGGGGCCTCTACGAGCAGTACTTC.

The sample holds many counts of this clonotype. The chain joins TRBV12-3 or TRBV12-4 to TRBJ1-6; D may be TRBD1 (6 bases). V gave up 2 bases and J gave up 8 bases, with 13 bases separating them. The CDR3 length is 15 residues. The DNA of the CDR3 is TGTGCCAGCAGTTTACGCCAGGGGAGTGATTCACCCCTCCACTTT. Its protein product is CASSLRQGSDSPLHF.

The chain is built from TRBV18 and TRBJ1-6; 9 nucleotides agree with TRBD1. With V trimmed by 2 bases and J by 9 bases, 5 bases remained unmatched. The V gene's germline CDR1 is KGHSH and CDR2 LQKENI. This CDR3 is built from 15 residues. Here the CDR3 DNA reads TGTGCCAGCTCACCAGGACAGGGGTTGTCTTCACCCCTCCACTTT. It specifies CASSPGQGLSSPLHF.

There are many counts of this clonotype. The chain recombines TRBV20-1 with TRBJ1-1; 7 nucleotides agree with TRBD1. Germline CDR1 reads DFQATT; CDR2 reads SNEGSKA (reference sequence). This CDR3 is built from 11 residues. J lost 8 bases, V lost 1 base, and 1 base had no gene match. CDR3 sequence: CSARGDREAFF. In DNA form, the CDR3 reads TGCAGTGCTAGAGGGGACAGAGAAGCTTTCTTT.

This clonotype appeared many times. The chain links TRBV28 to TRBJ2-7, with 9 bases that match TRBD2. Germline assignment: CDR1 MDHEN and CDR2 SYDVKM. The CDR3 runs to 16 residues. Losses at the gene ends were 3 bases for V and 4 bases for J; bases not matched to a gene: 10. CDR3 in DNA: TGTGCCAGCAGTTTGGGTGGCGGGAGGGCGTTATACGAGCAGTACTTC. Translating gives CASSLGGGRALYEQYF.

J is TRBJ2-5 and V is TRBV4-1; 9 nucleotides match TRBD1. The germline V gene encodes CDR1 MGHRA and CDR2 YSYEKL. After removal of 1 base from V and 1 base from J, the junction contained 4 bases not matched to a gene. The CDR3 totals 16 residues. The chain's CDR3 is CASSQGRQGGQETQYF. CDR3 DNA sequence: TGCGCCAGCAGCCAAGGGAGACAGGGGGGCCAAGAGACCCAGTACTTC.

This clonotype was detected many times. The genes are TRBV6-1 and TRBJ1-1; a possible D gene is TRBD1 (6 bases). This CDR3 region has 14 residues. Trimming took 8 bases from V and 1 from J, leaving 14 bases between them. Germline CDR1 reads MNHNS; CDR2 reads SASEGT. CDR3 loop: CASFPGESNTEAFF. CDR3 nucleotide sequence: TGTGCCAGCTTCCCAGGGGAATCGAACACTGAAGCTTTCTTT.

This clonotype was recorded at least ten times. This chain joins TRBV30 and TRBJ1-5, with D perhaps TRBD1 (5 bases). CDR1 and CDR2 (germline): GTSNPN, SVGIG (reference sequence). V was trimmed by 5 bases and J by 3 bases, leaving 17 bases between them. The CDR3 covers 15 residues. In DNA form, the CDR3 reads TGTGCCTGGGGTAAAGGGGAGGCCCTCAATCAGCCCCAGCATTTT. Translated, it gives CAWGKGEALNQPQHF.

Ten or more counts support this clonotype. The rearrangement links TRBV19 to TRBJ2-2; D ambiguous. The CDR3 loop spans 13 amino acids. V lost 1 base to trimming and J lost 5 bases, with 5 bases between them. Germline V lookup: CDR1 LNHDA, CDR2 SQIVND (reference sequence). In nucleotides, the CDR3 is TGTGCCAGTAGTATAGCCGCAACCGGGGAGCTGTTTTTT. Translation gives CASSIAATGELFF.

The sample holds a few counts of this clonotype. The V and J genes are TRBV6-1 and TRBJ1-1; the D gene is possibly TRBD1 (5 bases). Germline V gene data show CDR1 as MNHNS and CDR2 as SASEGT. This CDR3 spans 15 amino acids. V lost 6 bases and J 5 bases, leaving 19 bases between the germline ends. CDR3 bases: TGTGCCAGCAGCCCCGGGAGGGGAAGGGGAACTGAAGCTTTCTTT. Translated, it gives CASSPGRGRGTEAFF.

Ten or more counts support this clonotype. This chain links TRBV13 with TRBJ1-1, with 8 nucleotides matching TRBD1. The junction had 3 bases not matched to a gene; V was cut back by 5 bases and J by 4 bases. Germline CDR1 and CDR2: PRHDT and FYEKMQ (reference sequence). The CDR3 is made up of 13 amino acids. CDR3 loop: CASSPQGATEAFF. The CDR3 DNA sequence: TGTGCCAGCAGCCCCCAGGGGGCCACTGAAGCTTTCTTT.

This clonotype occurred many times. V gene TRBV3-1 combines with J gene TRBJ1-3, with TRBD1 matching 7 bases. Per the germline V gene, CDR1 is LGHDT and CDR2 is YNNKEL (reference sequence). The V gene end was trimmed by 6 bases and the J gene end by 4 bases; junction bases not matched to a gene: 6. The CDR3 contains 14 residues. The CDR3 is CASSPRDRGNTIYF. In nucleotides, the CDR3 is TGTGCCAGCAGTCCGAGGGACAGAGGAAACACCATATATTTT.

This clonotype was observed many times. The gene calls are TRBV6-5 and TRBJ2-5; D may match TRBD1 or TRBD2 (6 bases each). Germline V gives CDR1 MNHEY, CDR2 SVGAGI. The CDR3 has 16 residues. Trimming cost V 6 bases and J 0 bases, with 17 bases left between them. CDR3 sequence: CASRRGTGANQETQYF. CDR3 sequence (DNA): TGTGCCAGCAGGAGGGGTACGGGGGCGAACCAAGAGACCCAGTACTTC.

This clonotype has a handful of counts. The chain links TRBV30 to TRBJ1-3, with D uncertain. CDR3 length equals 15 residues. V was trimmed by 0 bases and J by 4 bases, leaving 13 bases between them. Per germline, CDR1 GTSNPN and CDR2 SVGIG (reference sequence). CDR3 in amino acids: CAWSVKVPSGNTIYF. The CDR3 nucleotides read TGTGCCTGGAGTGTTAAAGTTCCGTCCGGAAACACCATATATTTT.

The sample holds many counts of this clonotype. The CDR3 sequence: CASSFGGARETQYF. In nucleotides, the CDR3 is TGTGCCAGCAGCTTCGGGGGGGCCAGGGAGACCCAGTACTTC. The J gene is TRBJ2-5, the V gene TRBV7-3; 8 nucleotides line up with TRBD2. Germline assignment: CDR1 SGHTA and CDR2 FQGTGA. V lost 3 bases and J lost 5; bases outside the gene matches: 5. CDR3 length: 14 amino acids.

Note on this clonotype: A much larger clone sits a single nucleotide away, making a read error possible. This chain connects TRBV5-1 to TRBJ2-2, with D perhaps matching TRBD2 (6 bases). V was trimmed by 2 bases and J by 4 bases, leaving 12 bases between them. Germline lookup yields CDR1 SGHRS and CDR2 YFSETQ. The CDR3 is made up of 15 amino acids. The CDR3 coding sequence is TGCGCCAGCAGCTTAGACGGGGACTTCACCGGGGAGCTGTTTTTT. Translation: CASSLDGDFTGELFF.

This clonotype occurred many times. CDR3 amino acids: CASSQRRRTSGSEQYF. CDR3 sequence (DNA): TGTGCCAGCAGCCAGCGTCGGAGGACTAGCGGCTCCGAGCAGTACTTC. V is TRBV6-2 or TRBV6-3 and J is TRBJ2-7, with 10 bases lining up with TRBD2. The CDR3 runs to 16 residues. Per the germline V gene, CDR1 is MNHEY and CDR2 is SVGEGT. Trimming at V came to 6 bases and at J to 6 bases, leaving 14 bases not matched to a gene.

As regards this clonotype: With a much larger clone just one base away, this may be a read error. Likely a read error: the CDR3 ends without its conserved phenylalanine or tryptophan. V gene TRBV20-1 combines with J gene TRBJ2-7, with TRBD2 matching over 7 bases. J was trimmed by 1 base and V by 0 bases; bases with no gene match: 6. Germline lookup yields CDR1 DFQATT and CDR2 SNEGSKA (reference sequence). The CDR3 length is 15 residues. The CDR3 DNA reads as TGCAGTGCTAGAGATGGCGGGAGTGGGTCCTACGAGCAGTACTTA. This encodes CSARDGGSGSYEQYL.

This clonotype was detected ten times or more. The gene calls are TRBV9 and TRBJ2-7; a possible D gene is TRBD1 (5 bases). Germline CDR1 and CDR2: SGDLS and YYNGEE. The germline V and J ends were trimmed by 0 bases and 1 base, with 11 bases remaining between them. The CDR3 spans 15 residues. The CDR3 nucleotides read TGTGCCAGCAGCGTAGGGGTAGGGGCGTCCTACGAGCAGTACTTC. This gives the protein CASSVGVGASYEQYF.

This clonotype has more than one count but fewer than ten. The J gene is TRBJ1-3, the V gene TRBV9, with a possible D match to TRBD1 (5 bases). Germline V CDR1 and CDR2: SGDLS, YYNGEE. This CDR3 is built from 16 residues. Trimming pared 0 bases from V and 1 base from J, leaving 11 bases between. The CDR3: CASSVGGTASGNTIYF. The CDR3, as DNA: TGTGCCAGCAGCGTAGGCGGGACGGCTTCTGGAAACACCATATATTTT.

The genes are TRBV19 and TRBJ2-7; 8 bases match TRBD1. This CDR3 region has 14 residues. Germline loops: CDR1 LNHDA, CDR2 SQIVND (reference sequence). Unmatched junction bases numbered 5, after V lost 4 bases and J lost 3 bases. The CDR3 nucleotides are TGTGCCAGTAGTACCCAGGGGGCCCTCTACGAGCAGTACTTC. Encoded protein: CASSTQGALYEQYF.

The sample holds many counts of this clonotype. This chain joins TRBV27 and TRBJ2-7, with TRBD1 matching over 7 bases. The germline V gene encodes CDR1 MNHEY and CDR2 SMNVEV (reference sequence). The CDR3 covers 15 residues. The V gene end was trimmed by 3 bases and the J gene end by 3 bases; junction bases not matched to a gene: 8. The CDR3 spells CASSFSPGQNYEQYF. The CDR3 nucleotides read TGTGCCAGCAGTTTCTCTCCGGGACAGAACTACGAGCAGTACTTC.